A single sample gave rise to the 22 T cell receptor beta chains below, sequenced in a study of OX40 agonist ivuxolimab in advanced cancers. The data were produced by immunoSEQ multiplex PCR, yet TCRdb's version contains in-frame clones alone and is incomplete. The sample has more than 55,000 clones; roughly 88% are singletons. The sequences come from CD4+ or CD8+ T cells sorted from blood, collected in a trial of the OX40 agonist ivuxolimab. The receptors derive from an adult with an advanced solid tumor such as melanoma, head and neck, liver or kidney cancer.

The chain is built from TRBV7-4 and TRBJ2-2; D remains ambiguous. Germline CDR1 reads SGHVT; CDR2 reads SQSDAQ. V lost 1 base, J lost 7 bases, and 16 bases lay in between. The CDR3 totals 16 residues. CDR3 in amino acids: CASSLGHAIVLGELFF. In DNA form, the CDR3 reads TGTGCCAGCAGCTTAGGGCATGCGATCGTGCTCGGGGAGCTGTTTTTT. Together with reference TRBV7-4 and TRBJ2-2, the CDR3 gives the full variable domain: GAGVSQSPRYKVAKRGRDVALRCDSISGHVTLYWYRQTLGQGSEVLTYSQSDAQRDKSGRPSGRFSAERPERSVSTLKIQRTEQGDSAVYLCASSLGHAIVLGELFFGEGSRLTVL.

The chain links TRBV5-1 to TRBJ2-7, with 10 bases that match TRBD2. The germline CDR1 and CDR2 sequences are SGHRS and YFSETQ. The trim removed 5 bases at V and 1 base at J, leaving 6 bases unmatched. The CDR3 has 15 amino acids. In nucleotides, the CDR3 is TGCGCCAGCAGGACCCTAGCGGGAGCGTCCTACGAGCAGTACTTC. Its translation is CASRTLAGASYEQYF.

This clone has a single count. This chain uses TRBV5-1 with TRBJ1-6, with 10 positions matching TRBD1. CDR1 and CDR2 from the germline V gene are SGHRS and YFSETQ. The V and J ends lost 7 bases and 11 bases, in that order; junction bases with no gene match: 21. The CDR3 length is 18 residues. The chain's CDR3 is CASATSGQGGANKAPLHF. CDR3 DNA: TGCGCCAGCGCCACATCTGGACAGGGGGGCGCCAATAAGGCACCCCTCCACTTT.

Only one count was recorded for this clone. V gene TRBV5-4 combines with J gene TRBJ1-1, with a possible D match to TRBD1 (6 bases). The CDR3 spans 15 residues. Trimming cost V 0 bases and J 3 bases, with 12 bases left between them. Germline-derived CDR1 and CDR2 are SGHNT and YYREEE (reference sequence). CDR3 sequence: CASSLGGLMYTEAFF. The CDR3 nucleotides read TGTGCCAGCAGCTTGGGGGGGCTAATGTACACTGAAGCTTTCTTT.

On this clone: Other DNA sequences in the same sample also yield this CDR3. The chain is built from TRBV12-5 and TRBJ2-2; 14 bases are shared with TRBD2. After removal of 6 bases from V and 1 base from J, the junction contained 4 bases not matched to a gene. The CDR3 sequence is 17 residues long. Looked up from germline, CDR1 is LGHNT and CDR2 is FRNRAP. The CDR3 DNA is TGTGCTAGTGGAACCGGGACTAGCGGGAGGAACACCGGGGAGCTGTTTTTT. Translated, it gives CASGTGTSGRNTGELFF. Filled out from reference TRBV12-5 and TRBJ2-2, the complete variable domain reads DARVTQTPRHKVTEMGQEVTMRCQPILGHNTVFWYRQTMMQGLELLAYFRNRAPLDDSGMPKDRFSAEMPDATLATLKIQPSEPRDSAVYFCASGTGTSGRNTGELFFGEGSRLTVL.

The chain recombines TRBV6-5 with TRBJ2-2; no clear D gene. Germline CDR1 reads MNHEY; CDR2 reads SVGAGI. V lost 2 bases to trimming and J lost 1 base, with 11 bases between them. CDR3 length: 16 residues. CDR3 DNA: TGTGCCAGCAGTTACGGGGTTTTTTGGAACACCGGGGAGCTGTTTTTT. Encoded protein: CASSYGVFWNTGELFF.

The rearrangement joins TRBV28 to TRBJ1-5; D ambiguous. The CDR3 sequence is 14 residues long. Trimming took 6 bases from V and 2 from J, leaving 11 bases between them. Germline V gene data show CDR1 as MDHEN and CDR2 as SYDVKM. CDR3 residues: CASSRPGGNQPQHF. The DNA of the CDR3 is TGTGCCAGCAGCCGACCCGGCGGCAATCAGCCCCAGCATTTT.

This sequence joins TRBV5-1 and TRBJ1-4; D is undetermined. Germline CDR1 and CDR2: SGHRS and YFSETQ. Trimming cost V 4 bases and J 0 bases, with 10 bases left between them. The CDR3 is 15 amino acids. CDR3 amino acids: CASSRKQATNEKLFF. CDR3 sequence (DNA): TGCGCCAGCAGCCGAAAACAAGCAACTAATGAAAAACTGTTTTTT.

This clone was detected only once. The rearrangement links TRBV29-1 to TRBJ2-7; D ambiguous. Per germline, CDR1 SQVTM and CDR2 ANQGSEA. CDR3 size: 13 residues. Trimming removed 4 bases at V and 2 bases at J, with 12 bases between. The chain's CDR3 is CSVVDEPTYEQYF. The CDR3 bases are TGCAGCGTTGTGGACGAGCCTACCTACGAGCAGTACTTC.

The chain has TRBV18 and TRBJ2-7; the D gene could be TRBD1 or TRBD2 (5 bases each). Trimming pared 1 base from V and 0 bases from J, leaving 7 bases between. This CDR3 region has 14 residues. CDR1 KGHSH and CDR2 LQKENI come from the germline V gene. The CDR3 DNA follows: TGTGCCAGCTCACCACAGGGGAGCTCCTACGAGCAGTACTTC. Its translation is CASSPQGSSYEQYF.

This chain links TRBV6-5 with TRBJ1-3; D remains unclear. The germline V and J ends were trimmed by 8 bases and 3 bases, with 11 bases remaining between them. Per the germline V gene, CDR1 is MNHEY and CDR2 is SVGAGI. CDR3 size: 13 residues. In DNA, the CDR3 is TGTGCCAGCGGGTTAACATTTGGAAACACCATATATTTT. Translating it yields CASGLTFGNTIYF.

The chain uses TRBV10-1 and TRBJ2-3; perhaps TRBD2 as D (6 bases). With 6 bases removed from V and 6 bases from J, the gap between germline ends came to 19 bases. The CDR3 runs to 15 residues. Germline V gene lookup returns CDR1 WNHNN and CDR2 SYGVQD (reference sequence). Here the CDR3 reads CASRLTSSSGDTQYF. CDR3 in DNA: TGCGCCAGCAGGCTAACTAGCTCTTCTGGCGATACGCAGTATTTT.

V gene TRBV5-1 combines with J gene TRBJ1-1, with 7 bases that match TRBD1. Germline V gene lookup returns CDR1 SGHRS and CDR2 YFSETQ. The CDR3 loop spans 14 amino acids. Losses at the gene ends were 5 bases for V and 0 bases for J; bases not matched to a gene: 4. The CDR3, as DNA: TGCGCCAGCAGGCAACAGGGGTTGAACACTGAAGCTTTCTTT. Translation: CASRQQGLNTEAFF.

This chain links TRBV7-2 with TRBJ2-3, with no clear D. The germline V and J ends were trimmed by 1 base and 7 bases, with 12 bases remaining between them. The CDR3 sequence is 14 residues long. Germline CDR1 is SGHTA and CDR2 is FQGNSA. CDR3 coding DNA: TGTGCCAGCAGCTTAGATGATTCGCCCTATACGCAGTATTTT. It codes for CASSLDDSPYTQYF.

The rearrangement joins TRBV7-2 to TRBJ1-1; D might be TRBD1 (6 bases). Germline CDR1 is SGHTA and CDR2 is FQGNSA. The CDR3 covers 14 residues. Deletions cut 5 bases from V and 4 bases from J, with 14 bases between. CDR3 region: CASSPTNRVTEAFF. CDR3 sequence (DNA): TGTGCCAGCAGCCCAACAAACAGGGTCACTGAAGCTTTCTTT.

The CDR3 protein is CASSLGDTNSPLHF. The CDR3 nucleotides read TGCGCCAGCAGCTTGGGGGACACAAATTCACCCCTCCACTTT. The V gene is TRBV5-1, the J gene TRBJ1-6; D is perhaps TRBD1 (6 bases). V shed 0 bases and J shed 7 bases, with 8 bases lying between them. Germline CDR1 SGHRS, CDR2 YFSETQ. The CDR3 spans 14 residues. The full variable domain, rest sourced from reference TRBV5-1 and TRBJ1-6, is KAGVTQTPRYLIKTRGQQVTLSCSPISGHRSVSWYQQTPGQGLQFLFEYFSETQRNKGNFPGRFSGRQFSNSRSEMNVSTLELGDSALYLCASSLGDTNSPLHFGNGTRLTVT.

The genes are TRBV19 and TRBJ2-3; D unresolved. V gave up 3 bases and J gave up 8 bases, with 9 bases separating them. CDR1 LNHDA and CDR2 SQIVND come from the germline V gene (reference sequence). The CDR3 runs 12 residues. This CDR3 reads CASSIPWGTQYF. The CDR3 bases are TGTGCCAGTAGTATTCCCTGGGGTACGCAGTATTTT.

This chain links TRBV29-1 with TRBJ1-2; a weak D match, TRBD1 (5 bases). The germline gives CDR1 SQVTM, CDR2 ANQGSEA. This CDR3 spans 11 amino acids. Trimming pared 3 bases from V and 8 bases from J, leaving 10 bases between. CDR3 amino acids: CSVEAGRGYTF. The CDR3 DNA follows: TGCAGCGTTGAGGCAGGGCGCGGCTACACCTTC.

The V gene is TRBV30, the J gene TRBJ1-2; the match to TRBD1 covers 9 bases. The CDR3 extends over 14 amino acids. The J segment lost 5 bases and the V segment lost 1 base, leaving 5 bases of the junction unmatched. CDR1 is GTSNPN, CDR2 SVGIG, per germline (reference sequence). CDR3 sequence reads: CAWSAGDRGYGYTF. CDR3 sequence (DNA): TGTGCCTGGAGTGCCGGCGACAGGGGGTATGGCTACACCTTC.

In DNA form, the CDR3 reads TGTGCCAGCAGCTTAGAAGCGACAGGGGCCATCGGAAACACCATATATTTT. The encoded protein is CASSLEATGAIGNTIYF. The chain is built from TRBV7-8 and TRBJ1-3; 8 positions match TRBD1. Trimming took 1 base from V and 4 from J; bases not matched to a gene: 9. The CDR3 is 17 residues long. CDR1 SGHVS and CDR2 FQNEAQ come from the germline V gene.

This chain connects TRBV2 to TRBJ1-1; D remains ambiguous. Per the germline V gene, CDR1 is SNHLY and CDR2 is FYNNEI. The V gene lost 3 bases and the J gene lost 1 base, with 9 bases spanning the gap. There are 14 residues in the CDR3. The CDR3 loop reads CASSDRPGNTEAFF. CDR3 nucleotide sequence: TGTGCCAGCAGTGACCGGCCTGGGAACACTGAAGCTTTCTTT.

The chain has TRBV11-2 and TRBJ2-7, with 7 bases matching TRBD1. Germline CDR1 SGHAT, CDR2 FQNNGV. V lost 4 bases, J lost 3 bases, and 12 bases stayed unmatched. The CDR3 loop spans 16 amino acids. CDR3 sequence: CASSSSRQGRGYEQYF. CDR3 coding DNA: TGTGCCAGCAGCTCCAGTCGACAGGGAAGGGGCTACGAGCAGTACTTC.